Sequencing of this T cell receptor beta chain was carried out in a study of regulatory T cells in long-lasting Graves disease. Regarding time point: newly diagnosed GD, antithyroid drugs for less than 3 months. There was RNA extracted from PBMCs, and the TCR library was made from it. Arm-PCR with iRepertoire HTBI primers amplified the CDR3 regions for these TCR beta libraries. MiXCR, run by TCRdb on the multiplex PCR reads, gives a single entry per CDR3 protein. Among under 500,000 distinct CDR3 sequences listed, approximately 16% were seen once. This clonotype was counted at least ten times. These data also featured in a second study, about T cells in Graves' hyperthyroidism and ophthalmopathy.

The receptor comes from a woman aged 25 to 39 with Graves disease. The sequencing here drew on peripheral blood mononuclear cells (PBMCs), taken at new diagnosis, from a patient treated with antithyroid drugs.

CDR3 loop: CASTGPAMNTEAFF. In DNA form, the CDR3 reads TGCGCCAGCACGGGGCCAGCCATGAACACTGAAGCTTTCTTT. V is TRBV5-1 and J is TRBJ1-1; a weak D match, TRBD1 (5 bases). The CDR3 has 14 residues. The germline V and J ends were trimmed by 6 bases and 0 bases, with 12 bases remaining between them. Germline lookup yields CDR1 SGHRS and CDR2 YFSETQ. The complete variable domain, with remaining parts taken from reference TRBV5-1 and TRBJ1-1, reads KAGVTQTPRYLIKTRGQQVTLSCSPISGHRSVSWYQQTPGQGLQFLFEYFSETQRNKGNFPGRFSGRQFSNSRSEMNVSTLELGDSALYLCASTGPAMNTEAFFGQGTRLTVV.